The 11 T cell receptor beta chains in this list originate from one sample, sequenced in a study of cytomegalovirus exposure and HLA in healthy donors. The PCR contained 60 Vbeta and 13 Jbeta primers. Profiled with immunoSEQ multiplex PCR; TCRdb holds only in-frame clones, not every one. Here the sample spans more than 200,000 clones, 70% to 90% being singletons. Sequenced: PBMCs. All receptors derive from a human donor in good health.

The CDR3 here is CASSLGWAANTEAFF. The CDR3, as DNA: TGTGCCAGCAGTTTAGGTTGGGCCGCGAACACTGAAGCTTTCTTT. V is TRBV28 and J is TRBJ1-1; D is undetermined. Trimming left V 2 bases short and J 1 base short, with 11 bases between. The CDR3 is 15 amino acids. In germline, CDR1 is MDHEN, CDR2 SYDVKM.

The chain links TRBV6-5 to TRBJ2-5; 8 bases line up with TRBD1. The CDR3 extends over 15 amino acids. CDR1 MNHEY and CDR2 SVGAGI come from the germline V gene. V shed 7 bases, J shed 5 bases, and the junction held 12 bases outside the gene matches. The CDR3 bases are TGTGCCAGCACCCGAGGGACAGGAATTGGGGAGACCCAGTACTTC. This encodes CASTRGTGIGETQYF.

The chain recombines TRBV5-1 with TRBJ2-3; D ambiguous. The V gene's germline CDR1 is SGHRS and CDR2 YFSETQ. The CDR3 is 12 amino acids. V was trimmed by 2 bases and J by 3 bases, leaving 4 bases between them. The CDR3 region is CASSFTTDTQYF. For the CDR3, the DNA is TGCGCCAGCAGCTTTACTACAGATACGCAGTATTTT.

This clone was recorded once. CDR3 bases: TGTGCCAGCAGTTTTACAAGGAGCTCCTACGAGCAGTACTTC. Its protein product is CASSFTRSSYEQYF. This sequence joins TRBV27 and TRBJ2-7; unclear D gene. Germline CDR1 is MNHEY and CDR2 is SMNVEV (reference sequence). The CDR3 totals 14 residues. Trimming removed 3 bases at V and 0 bases at J, with 9 bases between.

The rearrangement uses TRBV19 and TRBJ2-2; D perhaps matches TRBD2 (5 bases). V lost 5 bases, J lost 2 bases, and 15 bases lay in between. The CDR3 runs to 16 residues. CDR1 and CDR2 from the germline V gene are LNHDA and SQIVND (reference sequence). CDR3 in DNA: TGTGCCAGTAGTCCGCGACGGGGATTTAACACCGGGGAGCTGTTTTTT. It specifies CASSPRRGFNTGELFF.

This clone has a single count. DNA of the CDR3: TGTGCCAGCAGTATACTAAATGAGCAGTTCTTC. Protein sequence: CASSILNEQFF. The rearrangement uses TRBV6-5 and TRBJ2-1; no clear D. This CDR3 comprises 11 residues. Between the trimmed V and J ends, which lost 5 bases and 7 bases, there was a span of 6 bases. In germline, CDR1 is MNHEY, CDR2 SVGAGI.

The chain has TRBV19 and TRBJ2-7; weak D call: TRBD1 (6 bases). The ends were cut back, 8 bases at V and 4 bases at J, with 18 bases in the middle. Germline V CDR1 and CDR2: LNHDA, SQIVND (reference sequence). CDR3 size: 14 residues. The CDR3 nucleotides read TGTGCCAGTCGCGTCACAGGGTTCAGGTACGAGCAGTACTTC. Translation gives CASRVTGFRYEQYF.

The gene calls are TRBV19 and TRBJ2-7, with D perhaps TRBD2 (6 bases). The CDR3 is 13 residues long. Germline CDR1 is LNHDA and CDR2 is SQIVND (reference sequence). Trimming took 5 bases from V and 3 from J, leaving 11 bases between them. In nucleotides, the CDR3 is TGTGCCAGTAGTTTTTCGACTAGCTACGAGCAGTACTTC. It encodes CASSFSTSYEQYF.

The CDR3 protein is CASRRTGVGQETQYF. CDR3 DNA sequence: TGTGCCAGCAGACGTACAGGGGTCGGACAAGAGACCCAGTACTTC. The chain couples TRBV6-5 to TRBJ2-5; TRBD1 matches at 7 bases. The CDR3 length is 15 residues. Trimming took 6 bases from V and 2 from J; bases not matched to a gene: 9. In germline, CDR1 is MNHEY, CDR2 SVGAGI.

V is TRBV18 and J is TRBJ2-7; possibly TRBD1 or TRBD2 for D (7 bases each). The CDR3 runs 13 residues. Trimming pared 9 bases from V and 2 bases from J, leaving 14 bases between. Germline values: CDR1 KGHSH, CDR2 LQKENI. The CDR3 region has the DNA TGTGCCAGTTCAGGGGGGGAAGCCTACGAGCAGTACTTC. Its protein is CASSGGEAYEQYF.

This clone was recorded a few times. This rearrangement joins TRBV5-6 to TRBJ1-1, with a weak D call TRBD1 (6 bases). The CDR3 length is 17 residues. With 3 bases removed from V and 1 base from J, the gap between germline ends came to 19 bases. Germline V lookup: CDR1 SGHDT, CDR2 YYEEEE. DNA for the CDR3: TGTGCCAGCAGCTCTCTCGGGACAAAATACGAGAACACTGAAGCTTTCTTT. It encodes CASSSLGTKYENTEAFF.